This TCR beta chain appears in the sequencing data of a study of T cells in localized non-small cell lung cancer. This CDR3 is built from 15 residues. V gave up 4 bases and J gave up 5 bases, with 18 bases separating them. Germline V gene lookup returns CDR1 SGHRS and CDR2 YFSETQ. TCRdb keeps only in-frame clones here, not all; method: immunoSEQ multiplex PCR. The sample lists roughly 34,000 clones; around 73% were seen once. The TCR was taken from a male donor at least 60 years old with stage II squamous cell lung carcinoma. The chain recombines TRBV5-1 with TRBJ1-1, with a possible D match to TRBD1 (6 bases). Specimen: peripheral blood, collected before any cancer treatment. CDR3 in DNA: TGCGCCAGCAGCGAAGAAGGGGGGCGAGGGACTGAAGCTTTCTTT. Encoded protein: CASSEEGGRGTEAFF.